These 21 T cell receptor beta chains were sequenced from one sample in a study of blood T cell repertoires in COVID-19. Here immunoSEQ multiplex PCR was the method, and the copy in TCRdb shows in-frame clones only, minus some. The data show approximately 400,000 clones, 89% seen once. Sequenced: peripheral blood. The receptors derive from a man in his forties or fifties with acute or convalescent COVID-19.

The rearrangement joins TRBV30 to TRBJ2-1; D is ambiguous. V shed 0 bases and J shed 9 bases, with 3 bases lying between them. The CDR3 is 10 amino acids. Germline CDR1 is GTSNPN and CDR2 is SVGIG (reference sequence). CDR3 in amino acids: CAWSVSEQFF. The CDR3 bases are TGTGCCTGGAGTGTGAGTGAGCAGTTCTTC.

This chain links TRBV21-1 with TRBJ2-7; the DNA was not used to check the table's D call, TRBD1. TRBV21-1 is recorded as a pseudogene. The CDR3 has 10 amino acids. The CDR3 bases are TGTGCCAAAACAAACTACGAGCAGTACTTC. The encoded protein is CAKTNYEQYF.

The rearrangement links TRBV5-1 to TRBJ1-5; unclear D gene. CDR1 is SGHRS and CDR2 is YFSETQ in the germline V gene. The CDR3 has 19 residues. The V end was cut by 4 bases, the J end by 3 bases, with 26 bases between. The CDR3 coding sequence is TGCGCCAGCAGCCGAGTGGAACCCTCTGTTTGGGGAGACAATCAGCCCCAGCATTTT. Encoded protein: CASSRVEPSVWGDNQPQHF.

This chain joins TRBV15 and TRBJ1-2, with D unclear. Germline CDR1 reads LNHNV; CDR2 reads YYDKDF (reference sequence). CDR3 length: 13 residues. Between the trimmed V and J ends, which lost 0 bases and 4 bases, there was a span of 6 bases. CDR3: CATSRESSYGYTF. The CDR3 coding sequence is TGTGCCACCAGCAGAGAGAGTTCCTATGGCTACACCTTC. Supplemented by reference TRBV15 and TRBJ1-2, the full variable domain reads DAMVIQNPRYQVTQFGKPVTLSCSQTLNHNVMYWYQQKSSQAPKLLFHYYDKDFNNEADTPDNFQSRRPNTSFCFLDIRSPGLGDTAMYLCATSRESSYGYTFGSGTRLTVV.

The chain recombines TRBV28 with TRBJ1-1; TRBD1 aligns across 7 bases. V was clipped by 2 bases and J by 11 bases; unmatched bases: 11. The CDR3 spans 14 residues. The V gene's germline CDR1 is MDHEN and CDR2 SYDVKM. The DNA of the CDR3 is TGTGCCAGCAGTTTACCCCCCACGACAGGGATTGCTTTCTTT. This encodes CASSLPPTTGIAFF.

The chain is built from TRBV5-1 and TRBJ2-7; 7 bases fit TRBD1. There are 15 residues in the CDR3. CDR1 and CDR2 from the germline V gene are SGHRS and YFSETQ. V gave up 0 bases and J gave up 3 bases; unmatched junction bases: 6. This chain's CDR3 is CASSLGTGSYYEQYF. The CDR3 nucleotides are TGCGCCAGCAGCTTGGGGACAGGTAGCTACTACGAGCAGTACTTC.

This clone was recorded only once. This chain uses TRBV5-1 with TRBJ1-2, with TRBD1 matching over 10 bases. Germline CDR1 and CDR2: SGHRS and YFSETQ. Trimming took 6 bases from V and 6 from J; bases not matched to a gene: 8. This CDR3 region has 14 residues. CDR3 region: CASKIRQGADGYTF. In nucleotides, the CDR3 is TGCGCCAGCAAGATACGACAGGGGGCGGATGGCTACACCTTC.

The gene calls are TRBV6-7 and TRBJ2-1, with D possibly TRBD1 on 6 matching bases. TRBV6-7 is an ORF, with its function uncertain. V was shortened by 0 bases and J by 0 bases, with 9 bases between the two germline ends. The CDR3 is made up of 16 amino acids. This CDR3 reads CASSYSGTISYNEQFF. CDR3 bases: TGTGCCAGCAGTTACTCCGGGACAATCTCCTACAATGAGCAGTTCTTC.

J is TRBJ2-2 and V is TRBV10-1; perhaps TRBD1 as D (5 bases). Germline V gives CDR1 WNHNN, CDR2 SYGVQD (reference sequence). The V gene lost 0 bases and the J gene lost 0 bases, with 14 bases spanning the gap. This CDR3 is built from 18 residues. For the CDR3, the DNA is TGCGCCAGCAGTGAGTCGGACGGACAAGCCACGAACACCGGGGAGCTGTTTTTT. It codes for CASSESDGQATNTGELFF.

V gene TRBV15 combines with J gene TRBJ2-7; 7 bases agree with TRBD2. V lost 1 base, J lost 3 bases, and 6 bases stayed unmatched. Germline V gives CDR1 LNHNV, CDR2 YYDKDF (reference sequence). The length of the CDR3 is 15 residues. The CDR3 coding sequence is TGTGCCACCAGCAGAGGGCGGGGGACGGGCTACGAGCAGTACTTC. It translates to CATSRGRGTGYEQYF.

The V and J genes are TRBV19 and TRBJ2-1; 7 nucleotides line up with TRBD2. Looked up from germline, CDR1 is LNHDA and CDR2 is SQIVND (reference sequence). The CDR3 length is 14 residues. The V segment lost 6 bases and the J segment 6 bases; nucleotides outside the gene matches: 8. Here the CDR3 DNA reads TGTGCCAGTAGATGGGGGAGGGCTACCAATGAGCAGTTCTTC. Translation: CASRWGRATNEQFF.

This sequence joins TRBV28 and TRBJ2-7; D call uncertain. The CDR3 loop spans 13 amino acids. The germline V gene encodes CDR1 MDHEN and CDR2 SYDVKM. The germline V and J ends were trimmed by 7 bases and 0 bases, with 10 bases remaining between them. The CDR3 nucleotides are TGTGCCAGCAATGCGTACGTCTCCTACGAGCAGTACTTC. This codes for CASNAYVSYEQYF.

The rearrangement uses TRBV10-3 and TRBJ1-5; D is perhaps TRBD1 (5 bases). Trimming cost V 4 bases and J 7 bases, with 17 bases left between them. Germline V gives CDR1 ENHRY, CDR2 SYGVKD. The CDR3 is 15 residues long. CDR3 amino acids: CAISGYGQGHQPQHF. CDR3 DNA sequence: TGTGCCATCAGTGGGTATGGGCAGGGTCACCAGCCCCAGCATTTT.

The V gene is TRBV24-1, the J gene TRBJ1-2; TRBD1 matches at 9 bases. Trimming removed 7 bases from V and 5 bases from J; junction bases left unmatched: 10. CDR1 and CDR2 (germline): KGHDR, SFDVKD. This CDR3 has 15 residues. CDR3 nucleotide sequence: TGTGCCACCAGAGAGGGACAGGGCCCTGGGTATGGCTACACCTTC. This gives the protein CATREGQGPGYGYTF.

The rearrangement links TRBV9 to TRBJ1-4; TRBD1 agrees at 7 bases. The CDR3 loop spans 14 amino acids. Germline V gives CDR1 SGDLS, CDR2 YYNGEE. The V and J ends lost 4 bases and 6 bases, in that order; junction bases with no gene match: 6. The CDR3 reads CASSTLGTDEKLFF. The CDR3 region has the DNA TGTGCCAGCAGCACCCTCGGGACAGATGAAAAACTGTTTTTT.

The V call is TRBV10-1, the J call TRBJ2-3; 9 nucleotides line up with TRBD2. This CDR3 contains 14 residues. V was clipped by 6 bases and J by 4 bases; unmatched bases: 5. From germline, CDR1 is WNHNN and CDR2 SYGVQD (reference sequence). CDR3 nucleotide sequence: TGCGCCAGCAGGGGCCAGCGGGAGGCAGATACGCAGTATTTT. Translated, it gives CASRGQREADTQYF.

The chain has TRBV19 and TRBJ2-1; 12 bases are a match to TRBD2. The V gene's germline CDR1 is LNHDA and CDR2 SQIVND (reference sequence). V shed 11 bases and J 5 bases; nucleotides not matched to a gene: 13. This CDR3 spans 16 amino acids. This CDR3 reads CAVATSGSLGHNEQFF. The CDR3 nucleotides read TGTGCCGTAGCGACTAGCGGGAGTCTGGGGCACAATGAGCAGTTCTTC.

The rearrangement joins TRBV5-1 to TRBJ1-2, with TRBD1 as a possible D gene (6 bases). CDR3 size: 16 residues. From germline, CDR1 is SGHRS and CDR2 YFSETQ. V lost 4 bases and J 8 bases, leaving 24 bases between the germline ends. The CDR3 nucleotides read TGCGCCAGCAGCGTGGAAGGGACACCGCGTGCACGGGGCTACACCTTC. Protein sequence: CASSVEGTPRARGYTF.

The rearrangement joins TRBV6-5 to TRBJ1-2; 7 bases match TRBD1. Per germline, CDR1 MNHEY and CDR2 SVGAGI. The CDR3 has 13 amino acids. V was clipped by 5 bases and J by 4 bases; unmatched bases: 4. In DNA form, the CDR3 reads TGTGCCAGCAGTCGGACAGGAATCTATGGCTACACCTTC. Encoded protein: CASSRTGIYGYTF.

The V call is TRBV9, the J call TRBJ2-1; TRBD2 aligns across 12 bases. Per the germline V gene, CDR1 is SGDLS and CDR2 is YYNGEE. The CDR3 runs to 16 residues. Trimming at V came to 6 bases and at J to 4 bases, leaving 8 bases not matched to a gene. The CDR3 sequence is CASTDSLAGGYNEQFF. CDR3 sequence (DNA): TGTGCCAGCACGGACTCACTAGCGGGGGGATACAATGAGCAGTTCTTC. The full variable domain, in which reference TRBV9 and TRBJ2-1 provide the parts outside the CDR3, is DSGVTQTPKHLITATGQRVTLRCSPRSGDLSVYWYQQSLDQGLQFLIQYYNGEERAKGNILERFSAQQFPDLHSELNLSSLELGDSALYFCASTDSLAGGYNEQFFGPGTRLTVL.

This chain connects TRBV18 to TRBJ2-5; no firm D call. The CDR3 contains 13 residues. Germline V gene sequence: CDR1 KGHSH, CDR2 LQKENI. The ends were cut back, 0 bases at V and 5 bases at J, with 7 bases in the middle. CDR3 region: CASSPPNSETQYF. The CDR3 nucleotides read TGTGCCAGCTCACCACCCAACTCGGAGACCCAGTACTTC.